These 18 T cell receptor beta chains were all obtained from the same sample, sequenced in a study of blood T cell repertoires in COVID-19. Assay: immunoSEQ multiplex PCR; the TCRdb copy retains only in-frame clones and omits some. The sample lists nearly 70,000 clones; about 91% were seen once. The specimen was peripheral blood. All receptors derive from a woman aged 70-85 years with acute or convalescent COVID-19.

The chain uses TRBV7-8 and TRBJ2-7, with D possibly TRBD2 on 6 matching bases. Between the trimmed V and J ends, which lost 3 bases and 2 bases, there was a span of 11 bases. Germline CDR1 reads SGHVS; CDR2 reads FQNEAQ. CDR3 length: 14 amino acids. CDR3 in DNA: TGTGCCAGCAGCTTCGGGGACTTAACCTACGAGCAGTACTTC. The encoded protein is CASSFGDLTYEQYF.

V and J are TRBV3-1 (or the pseudogene TRBV3-2) and TRBJ1-5, with TRBD1 as a possible D gene (6 bases). CDR3 size: 15 residues. Germline V gene lookup returns CDR1 LGHDT and CDR2 YNNKEL (reference sequence). The V end lost 4 bases, the J end lost 6 bases, and 16 bases lay between the germline ends. CDR3: CASSPSDRPGQPQHF. In DNA form, the CDR3 reads TGTGCCAGCAGCCCATCAGACAGGCCAGGTCAGCCCCAGCATTTT.

V is TRBV24-1 and J is TRBJ2-1, with D perhaps matching TRBD1 (5 bases). V was clipped by 0 bases and J by 8 bases, with 19 bases between them. The CDR3 runs to 17 residues. Per germline, CDR1 KGHDR and CDR2 SFDVKD. The DNA for the CDR3 is TGTGCCACCAGTGATTTGGGTGGGGCCTCGGCCCTGGATGAGCAGTTCTTC. This translates into CATSDLGGASALDEQFF.

The V call is TRBV19, the J call TRBJ2-3; the match to TRBD2 covers 12 bases. The CDR3 has 13 amino acids. Germline V CDR1 and CDR2: LNHDA, SQIVND (reference sequence). V lost 6 bases, J lost 10 bases, and 5 bases stayed unmatched. CDR3: CASSASGRAPQYF. The CDR3 nucleotides are TGTGCCAGTAGCGCTAGCGGGAGGGCGCCGCAGTATTTT.

The rearrangement uses TRBV14 and TRBJ2-3; D perhaps matches TRBD1 (6 bases). Trimming removed 1 base at V and 1 base at J, with 6 bases between. Germline CDR1 SGHDN, CDR2 FVKESK. The CDR3 is 14 amino acids. The CDR3 DNA is TGTGCCAGCAGCCAAGGACAGGGCACAGATACGCAGTATTTT. As protein: CASSQGQGTDTQYF.

The chain is built from TRBV5-4 and TRBJ1-1, with D possibly TRBD1 on 5 matching bases. The CDR3 runs 14 residues. V was cut by 7 bases and J by 1 base, with 14 bases left in between. Germline-derived CDR1 and CDR2 are SGHNT and YYREEE (reference sequence). For the CDR3, the DNA is TGTGCCAGCGGACTGGCGGGGGGGAACACTGAAGCTTTCTTT. This sequence encodes CASGLAGGNTEAFF.

This clone is deemed medium-sized. This sequence joins TRBV5-1 and TRBJ1-5; D is unresolved. Germline CDR1 SGHRS, CDR2 YFSETQ. The CDR3 spans 13 residues. With 2 bases removed from V and 4 bases from J, the gap between germline ends came to 7 bases. CDR3 sequence reads: CASSFEGNQPQHF. The CDR3 nucleotides read TGCGCCAGCAGCTTTGAGGGAAATCAGCCCCAGCATTTT.

The chain uses TRBV9 and TRBJ2-5; TRBD2 matches at 8 bases. The germline gives CDR1 SGDLS, CDR2 YYNGEE. V was pared by 0 bases and J by 9 bases, with 13 bases of the junction left unmatched. CDR3 length: 16 amino acids. The CDR3 reads CASSVAGRGGLVSQYF. The CDR3 DNA reads TGTGCCAGCAGCGTAGCTGGTCGCGGGGGGCTCGTTTCCCAGTACTTC. Full variable domain (rest looked up from reference TRBV9 and TRBJ2-5): DSGVTQTPKHLITATGQRVTLRCSPRSGDLSVYWYQQSLDQGLQFLIQYYNGEERAKGNILERFSAQQFPDLHSELNLSSLELGDSALYFCASSVAGRGGLVSQYFGPGTRLLVL.

This CDR3 is CASSISQGLKNSPLHF. CDR3 nucleotides: TGTGCCAGTAGTATATCTCAGGGTCTAAAGAATTCACCCCTCCACTTT. This chain links TRBV19 with TRBJ1-6; the D gene is possibly TRBD1 (5 bases). With 2 bases removed from V and 7 bases from J, the gap between germline ends came to 15 bases. The germline V gene has CDR1 LNHDA and CDR2 SQIVND (reference sequence). The CDR3 is made up of 16 amino acids.

This clone was seen once. V and J are TRBV4-1 and TRBJ1-5, with unresolved D. With 1 base removed from V and 5 bases from J, the gap between germline ends came to 6 bases. This CDR3 has 13 residues. The germline CDR1 and CDR2 sequences are MGHRA and YSYEKL. The DNA for the CDR3 is TGCGCCAGCAGCCAAGGCCGGGATCAGCCCCAGCATTTT. It is translated as CASSQGRDQPQHF.

The chain's CDR3 is CASSLTPGYEQYF. DNA for the CDR3: TGTGCCAGCTCACTAACACCGGGCTACGAGCAGTACTTC. The chain is built from TRBV18 and TRBJ2-7, with D hard to call. V dropped 4 bases and J dropped 3 bases, with 10 bases sitting between them. CDR3 size: 13 residues. Germline V gene lookup returns CDR1 KGHSH and CDR2 LQKENI.

The CDR3: CASSLAGVTNSFF. In nucleotides, the CDR3 is TGCGCCAGCAGCTTGGCCGGGGTGACAAACAGTTTCTTT. The chain carries TRBV5-1 and TRBJ1-1; D call uncertain. CDR3 size: 13 residues. The V gene's germline CDR1 is SGHRS and CDR2 YFSETQ. V was clipped by 0 bases and J by 13 bases, with 16 bases between them.

The V and J genes are TRBV28 and TRBJ1-5; 8 bases are a match to TRBD1. The V and J ends lost 8 bases and 4 bases, in that order; junction bases with no gene match: 25. CDR3 length: 20 residues. CDR1 MDHEN and CDR2 SYDVKM come from the germline V gene. The CDR3 sequence is CASRSEKPGQVEVVNQPQHF. CDR3 sequence (DNA): TGTGCCAGCCGTTCCGAGAAGCCGGGACAGGTCGAGGTGGTTAATCAGCCCCAGCATTTT.

The genes are TRBV6-6 and TRBJ2-1; TRBD2 is a possible D gene (5 bases). This CDR3 is 15 amino acids long. V lost 0 bases and J 10 bases, leaving 16 bases between the germline ends. Germline loops: CDR1 MNHNY, CDR2 SVGAGI (reference sequence). CDR3 region: CASSYSRTGGGEQFF. The CDR3 DNA is TGTGCCAGCAGTTACTCCCGGACTGGTGGTGGGGAGCAGTTCTTC.

This chain links TRBV20-1 with TRBJ2-5; TRBD2 matches at 12 bases. This CDR3 comprises 15 residues. CDR1 and CDR2 (germline): DFQATT, SNEGSKA (reference sequence). V dropped 3 bases and J dropped 0; count of bases not matched to a gene: 2. This CDR3 reads CSASTSGGNQETQYF. The CDR3 DNA sequence: TGCAGTGCTAGTACTAGCGGGGGGAACCAAGAGACCCAGTACTTC.

This chain uses TRBV30 with TRBJ1-6; D might be TRBD1 (6 bases). Germline lookup yields CDR1 GTSNPN and CDR2 SVGIG (reference sequence). This CDR3 comprises 12 residues. Trimming cost V 3 bases and J 7 bases, with 7 bases left between them. The CDR3 region is CAWSDRNSPLHF. In nucleotides, the CDR3 is TGTGCCTGGAGCGACAGGAATTCACCCCTCCACTTT.

The rearrangement joins TRBV5-5 to TRBJ1-4; D perhaps matches TRBD1 (5 bases). In germline, CDR1 is SGHKS, CDR2 YYEKEE (reference sequence). Trimming stripped 3 bases from V and 7 bases from J, with 19 bases between. There are 16 residues in the CDR3. This chain's CDR3 is CASSSTSGTLSEKLFF. The CDR3 nucleotides are TGTGCCAGCAGCTCGACTTCCGGGACTCTAAGTGAAAAACTGTTTTTT.

This chain uses TRBV24-1 with TRBJ2-2; D might be TRBD1 (6 bases). CDR1 is KGHDR, CDR2 SFDVKD, per germline. The CDR3 sequence is 13 residues long. Trimming cost V 8 bases and J 3 bases, with 9 bases left between them. This chain's CDR3 is CATKGVDTGELFF. The DNA of the CDR3 is TGTGCCACCAAGGGGGTGGACACCGGGGAGCTGTTTTTT.